This section outlines one T cell receptor beta chain sequence together with its context. Authors' analysis steps: Quantification of nucleated cells was approximated via reference gene primer amplification. The data were produced by immunoSEQ multiplex PCR, yet TCRdb's version contains in-frame clones alone and is incomplete. V and J calls and clone size are given by that table; D and trimming were obtained from the DNA. The repertoire has under 200,000 clones, 75% to 90% of them found once; the top ten carry less than 4%. The data are from a study of blood T cell repertoires in COVID-19. Researchers sorted participants into cohorts using their self-reported clinical history. Recovered Cohort 3 donors showed two negative PCRs, clearance, or symptom resolution. Trimming took off 3 bases at V and 6 bases at J, with 11 bases between the two ends. CDR3 length: 13 amino acids. Germline V CDR1 and CDR2: SGHVS, FNYEAQ.

The clonotype was recovered from a woman between 55 and 75 years old who had recovered from COVID-19. The chain recombines TRBV7-6 with TRBJ1-2; the D gene is possibly TRBD1 (5 bases). Sequenced input: PBMCs or T cells enriched from blood (not recorded which). The CDR3: CASSFVQGDGYTF. The DNA for the CDR3 is TGTGCCAGCAGCTTCGTTCAAGGGGATGGCTACACCTTC.